The clone carrying this T cell receptor beta chain occurred a few times. Its target is unknown. The CDR3 sequence is 16 residues long. In germline, CDR1 is SGHNT, CDR2 YYREEE (reference sequence). The V end lost 4 bases, the J end lost 3 bases, and 19 bases lay between the germline ends. In the PCR, 60 Vbeta and 13 Jbeta primers were used. Using immunoSEQ multiplex PCR, the repertoire was profiled, and TCRdb retains in-frame clones only, with some absent. The sample contains around 58,000 clones, approximately 71% of which appear only once. This cohort consisted of healthy bone marrow donors. The sample is drawn from a study of cytomegalovirus exposure and HLA in healthy donors. Study-wide points: The authors considered a cluster of highly shared sequence variants likely to be a sequencing artifact.

The clonotype comes from a middle-aged man in good health and CMV-seropositive. The rearrangement links TRBV5-4 to TRBJ1-1, with D perhaps TRBD1 (5 bases). The sample comprised PBMCs. This chain's CDR3 is CASSSLLQGGDTEAFF. DNA of the CDR3: TGTGCCAGCAGCAGCCTTCTTCAGGGTGGGGACACTGAAGCTTTCTTT.